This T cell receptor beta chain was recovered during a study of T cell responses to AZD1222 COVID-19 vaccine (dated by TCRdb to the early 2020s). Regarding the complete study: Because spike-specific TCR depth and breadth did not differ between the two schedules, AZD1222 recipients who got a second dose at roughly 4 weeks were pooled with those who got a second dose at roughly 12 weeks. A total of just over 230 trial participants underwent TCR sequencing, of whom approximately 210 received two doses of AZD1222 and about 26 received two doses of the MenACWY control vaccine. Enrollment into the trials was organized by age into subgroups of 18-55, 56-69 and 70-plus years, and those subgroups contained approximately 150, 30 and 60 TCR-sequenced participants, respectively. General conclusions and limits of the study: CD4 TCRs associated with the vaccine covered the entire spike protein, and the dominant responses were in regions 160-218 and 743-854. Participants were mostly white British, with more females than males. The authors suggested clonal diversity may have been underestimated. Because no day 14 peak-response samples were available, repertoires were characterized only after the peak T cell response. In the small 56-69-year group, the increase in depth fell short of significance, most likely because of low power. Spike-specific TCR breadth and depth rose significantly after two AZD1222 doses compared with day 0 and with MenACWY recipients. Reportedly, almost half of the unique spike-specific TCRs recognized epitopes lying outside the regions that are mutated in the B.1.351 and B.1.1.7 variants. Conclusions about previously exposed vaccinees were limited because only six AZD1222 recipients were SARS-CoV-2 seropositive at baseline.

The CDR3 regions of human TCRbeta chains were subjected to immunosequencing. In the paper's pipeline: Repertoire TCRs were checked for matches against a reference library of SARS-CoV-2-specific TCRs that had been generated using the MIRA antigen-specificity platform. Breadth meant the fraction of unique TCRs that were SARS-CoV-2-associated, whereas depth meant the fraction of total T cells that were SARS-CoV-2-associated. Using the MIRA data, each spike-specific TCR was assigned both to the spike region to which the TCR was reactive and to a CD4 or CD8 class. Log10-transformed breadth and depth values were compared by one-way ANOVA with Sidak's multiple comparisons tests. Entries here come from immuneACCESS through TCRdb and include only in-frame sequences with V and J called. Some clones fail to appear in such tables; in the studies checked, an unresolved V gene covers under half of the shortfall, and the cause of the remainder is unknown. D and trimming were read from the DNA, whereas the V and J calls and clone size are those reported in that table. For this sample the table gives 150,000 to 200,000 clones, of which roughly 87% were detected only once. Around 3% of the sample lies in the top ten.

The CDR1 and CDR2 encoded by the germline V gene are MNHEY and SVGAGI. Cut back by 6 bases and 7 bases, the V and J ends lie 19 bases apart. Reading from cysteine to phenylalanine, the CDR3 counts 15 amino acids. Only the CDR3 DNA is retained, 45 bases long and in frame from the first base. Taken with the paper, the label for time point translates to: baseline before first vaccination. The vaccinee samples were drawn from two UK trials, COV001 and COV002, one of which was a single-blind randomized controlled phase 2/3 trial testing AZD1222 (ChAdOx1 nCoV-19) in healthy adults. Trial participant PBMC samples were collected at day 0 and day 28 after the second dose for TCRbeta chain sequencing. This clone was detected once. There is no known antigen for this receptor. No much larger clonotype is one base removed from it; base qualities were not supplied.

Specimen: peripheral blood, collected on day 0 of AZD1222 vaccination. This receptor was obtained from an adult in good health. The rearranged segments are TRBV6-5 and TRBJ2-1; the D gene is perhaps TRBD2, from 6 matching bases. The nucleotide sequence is TGTGCCAGCAGGGCGGGATCTCAGAATACGAATGAGCAGTTCTTC. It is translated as CASRAGSQNTNEQFF.